This T cell receptor beta chain was captured by sequencing in a study of blood T cells in healthy people across ages. Study-wide findings and caveats: Unsorted PBMC material precluded a definitive naive versus antigen-experienced comparison. Unknown CMV status may confound age-related changes in expanded clones. A strong correlation was seen between TCR beta diversity and naive T cell percentage.

This CDR3 has 15 residues. V lost 2 bases and J 0 bases, leaving 9 bases between the germline ends. This clonotype was counted only a few times. The antigen is unknown. It was with a sample-barcoded 5' primer and a J-beta primer mix that a second PCR of roughly 6 to 11 cycles was run. TCRdb called the 5' RACE reads again in MiXCR, with one record for every CDR3 protein. The repertoire has around 800,000 distinct CDR3 sequences, around 45% of them found once; the top ten carry about a fifth. The total RNA that was extracted per sample amounted to at least 6 micrograms. Sequencing input: blood. This sequence originates from a man in his fifties or sixties in good health. The chain has TRBV12-3 or TRBV12-4 and TRBJ2-3; perhaps TRBD2 as D (6 bases). The DNA of the CDR3 is TGTGCCAGCAGTTTACTAGCGTCTAGCACAGATACGCAGTATTTT. Its protein is CASSLLASSTDTQYF.